What follows are 15 T cell receptor beta chains derived from one specimen sequenced in a study of preoperative IRX-2 immunotherapy in early breast cancer. The method was immunoSEQ multiplex PCR; TCRdb's version includes in-frame clones alone and lacks a portion of them. The sample holds around 40,000 clones; 60% to 80% are singletons and the top ten take roughly 1.1%. Treatment reported: preoperative locoregional IRX-2 cytokine immunotherapy. The specimen was tumor tissue, collected after IRX-2 immunotherapy. The receptors shown here come from a human donor with breast cancer.

The chain has TRBV1 and TRBJ2-5; the table's TRBD2 call for D was not verified on the DNA. TRBV1 is a recognized pseudogene. There are 15 residues in the CDR3. CDR3 in amino acids: CASSQVPGVKETQYF. The CDR3 DNA reads TGCGCCAGCAGCCAAGTTCCGGGAGTCAAAGAGACCCAGTACTTC.

The V call is TRBV30, the J call TRBJ1-5, with TRBD1 identical over 8 bases. Germline CDR1 and CDR2: GTSNPN and SVGIG (reference sequence). The J segment lost 4 bases and the V segment lost 2 bases, leaving 4 bases of the junction unmatched. There are 14 residues in the CDR3. DNA of the CDR3: TGTGCCTGGAGTCAGGACAGGGAAAATCAGCCCCAGCATTTT. This gives the protein CAWSQDRENQPQHF.

V gene TRBV23-1 combines with J gene TRBJ2-1; D possibly corresponds to TRBD1 (5 bases). Being an ORF, TRBV23-1 has a function that is uncertain. The CDR3 consists of 16 residues. Trimming cost V 6 bases and J 3 bases, with 18 bases left between them. CDR3 sequence reads: CASSQGVRARYNEQFF. The CDR3 coding sequence is TGCGCCAGCAGCCAAGGGGTCAGAGCTCGCTACAATGAGCAGTTCTTC.

CDR3 nucleotides: TGTGCCAGCAGCGTCCTCCCGGGACAGCCTACCTACGAGCAGTACTTC. Amino acids: CASSVLPGQPTYEQYF. This chain uses TRBV6-8 with TRBJ2-7; 7 bases are shared with TRBD1. The CDR3 runs 16 residues. With 6 bases clipped from V and 2 bases from J, the junction kept 13 bases outside the gene matches. Germline V CDR1 and CDR2: MNHGY, SAAAGT.

The chain has TRBV19 and TRBJ1-4; the D gene is possibly TRBD1 (5 bases). Germline CDR1 reads LNHDA; CDR2 reads SQIVND (reference sequence). This CDR3 has 16 amino acids. V was cut by 7 bases and J by 8 bases, with 23 bases left in between. The CDR3 spells CASTLPEAGGGEKLFF. The CDR3, as DNA: TGTGCCAGTACCCTCCCCGAGGCCGGTGGGGGAGAAAAACTGTTTTTT.

The genes are TRBV28 and TRBJ1-3; no firm D call. The CDR3 consists of 12 residues. The germline CDR1 and CDR2 sequences are MDHEN and SYDVKM. Trimming took off 6 bases at V and 4 bases at J, with 7 bases between the two ends. The CDR3 here is CASSPGGNTIYF. Written as DNA, the CDR3 is TGTGCCAGCAGCCCTGGCGGAAACACCATATATTTT.

The V gene is TRBV19, the J gene TRBJ2-1; TRBD2 matches at 8 bases. Trimming cost V 2 bases and J 2 bases; bases outside gene matches: 5. The CDR3 totals 16 residues. Germline-derived CDR1 and CDR2 are LNHDA and SQIVND (reference sequence). CDR3 DNA sequence: TGTGCCAGTAGTATATATGCTAGCGGGCCCTACAATGAGCAGTTCTTC. This codes for CASSIYASGPYNEQFF.

V and J are TRBV6-8 and TRBJ2-3; D uncertain. The CDR3 is made up of 14 amino acids. Germline CDR1 and CDR2: MNHGY and SAAAGT. V lost 5 bases and J 1 base, leaving 10 bases between the germline ends. The CDR3 reads CASSDRARTDTQYF. For the CDR3, the DNA is TGTGCCAGCAGTGACCGGGCTCGCACAGATACGCAGTATTTT.

This clone is labeled as medium-sized (0.01 to 0.1%). CDR3 residues: CAWRSLILGTEAFF. The CDR3 DNA reads TGTGCCTGGAGGTCCCTAATCTTAGGCACTGAAGCTTTCTTT. V is TRBV30 and J is TRBJ1-1; D ambiguous. The CDR3 contains 14 residues. Germline CDR1 GTSNPN, CDR2 SVGIG (reference sequence). V gave up 3 bases and J gave up 4 bases, with 15 bases separating them.

This sequence joins TRBV7-2 and TRBJ1-3, with D perhaps matching TRBD1 (6 bases). The CDR3 is 13 amino acids. Germline V lookup: CDR1 SGHTA, CDR2 FQGNSA. V was shortened by 8 bases and J by 4 bases, with 12 bases between the two germline ends. CDR3 residues: CASRAQGGNTIYF. CDR3 coding DNA: TGTGCCAGCCGGGCACAGGGAGGAAACACCATATATTTT.

The V and J genes are TRBV11-3 and TRBJ1-2, with D possibly TRBD1 on 6 matching bases. The V gene's germline CDR1 is SGHNT and CDR2 YENEEA. The CDR3 has 14 amino acids. Trimming removed 6 bases from V and 0 bases from J, with 11 bases in between. CDR3 nucleotides: TGTGCCAGCAGACCGACAGGTGCTAACTATGGCTACACCTTC. Encoded protein: CASRPTGANYGYTF.

The V gene is TRBV19, the J gene TRBJ1-3; 7 bases line up with TRBD1. Trimming cost V 5 bases and J 0 bases; bases outside gene matches: 7. Germline CDR1 and CDR2: LNHDA and SQIVND (reference sequence). The CDR3 runs 16 residues. Written as DNA, the CDR3 is TGTGCCAGTAGTTCGCCGCGACAGGGCTCTGGAAACACCATATATTTT. Residues: CASSSPRQGSGNTIYF.

This clone showed up just once. The V and J genes are TRBV19 and TRBJ1-2; 7 nucleotides line up with TRBD1. CDR3 length: 13 residues. V trimming: 8 bases; J trimming: 5 bases; junction bases outside the gene matches: 8. Germline V gene sequence: CDR1 LNHDA, CDR2 SQIVND (reference sequence). In DNA, the CDR3 is TGTGCCAGTTATGGACAGGCTGATTATGGCTACACCTTC. It yields the protein CASYGQADYGYTF.

This clone has only a few counts. The chain is built from TRBV6-8 and TRBJ1-1, with D possibly matching TRBD1 (5 bases). V lost 5 bases and J lost 1, with 11 bases in between. The CDR3 totals 14 residues. CDR1 MNHGY and CDR2 SAAAGT come from the germline V gene. The CDR3 sequence is CASSEGRQNTEAFF. CDR3 DNA: TGTGCCAGCAGTGAGGGACGTCAGAACACTGAAGCTTTCTTT.

The chain has TRBV19 and TRBJ1-6; 10 bases map to TRBD1. This CDR3 is 15 amino acids long. Losses at the gene ends were 3 bases for V and 7 bases for J; bases not matched to a gene: 3. Germline assignment: CDR1 LNHDA and CDR2 SQIVND (reference sequence). CDR3 nucleotides: TGTGCCAGTAGTATCGGACAGGGGGGAAATTCACCCCTCCACTTT. It is translated as CASSIGQGGNSPLHF.